The 26 T cell receptor beta chains presented below share a single source sample, sequenced in a study of technical replicates of blood from a few donors. TCRdb's table, derived via immunoSEQ multiplex PCR, lists solely in-frame clones and lacks some. The sample shows 55,000 to 75,000 clones, approximately 83% of them seen only once. Sequencing was carried out using PBMCs. The origin of the receptors is a human donor in good health. Some clones in this sample may be carry-over from other donors' samples.

The genes are TRBV5-1 and TRBJ2-5; weak D call: TRBD2 (5 bases). Deletions cut 1 base from V and 4 bases from J, with 14 bases between. The CDR3 totals 15 residues. CDR1 SGHRS and CDR2 YFSETQ come from the germline V gene. This CDR3 is CASSLIPGMGETQYF. In DNA, the CDR3 is TGCGCCAGCAGCTTGATCCCGGGGATGGGAGAGACCCAGTACTTC.

The chain is built from TRBV4-3 and TRBJ2-7, with D uncertain. Trimming cost V 0 bases and J 2 bases, with 11 bases left between them. The germline V gene encodes CDR1 LGHNA and CDR2 YSLEER. CDR3 length: 15 residues. The CDR3 DNA reads TGCGCCAGCAGCCAAGACGGCACTGGGCCCTACGAGCAGTACTTC. Residues: CASSQDGTGPYEQYF.

The CDR3 region has the DNA TGTGCCAGCTCCCCGGGACTAGCGGGGGGGCGAGACACAGATACGCAGTATTTT. This gives the protein CASSPGLAGGRDTDTQYF. V usage is TRBV19 and J usage is TRBJ2-3; 16 nucleotides align to TRBD2. The germline V gene encodes CDR1 LNHDA and CDR2 SQIVND (reference sequence). V gave up 9 bases and J gave up 2 bases; unmatched junction bases: 11. There are 18 residues in the CDR3. The entire variable domain, with the rest obtained from reference TRBV19 and TRBJ2-3, is as follows: DGGITQSPKYLFRKEGQNVTLSCEQNLNHDAMYWYRQDPGQGLRLIYYSQIVNDFQKGDIAEGYSVSREKKESFPLTVTSAQKNPTAFYLCASSPGLAGGRDTDTQYFGPGTRLTVL.

The chain carries TRBV13 and TRBJ1-1; D possibly corresponds to TRBD1 (5 bases). The CDR3 sequence is 13 residues long. Germline CDR1 and CDR2: PRHDT and FYEKMQ (reference sequence). The germline V and J ends were trimmed by 4 bases and 7 bases, with 13 bases remaining between them. The CDR3 nucleotides are TGTGCCAGCAGCTCAGGGTCACGCGGTGAAGCTTTCTTT. The encoded protein is CASSSGSRGEAFF.

This chain uses TRBV7-3 with TRBJ2-3, with TRBD2 matching 12 bases. Trimming cost V 4 bases and J 4 bases; bases outside gene matches: 3. This CDR3 region has 15 residues. Per the germline V gene, CDR1 is SGHTA and CDR2 is FQGTGA. CDR3: CASSYGTSGPDTQYF. The CDR3 DNA reads as TGTGCCAGCAGCTATGGGACTAGCGGGCCAGATACGCAGTATTTT.

This clone is a singleton in its sample. The chain combines TRBV2 with TRBJ2-5; the D gene is possibly TRBD2 (6 bases). Germline CDR1 SNHLY, CDR2 FYNNEI. This CDR3 contains 15 residues. V lost 0 bases, J lost 5 bases, and 13 bases lay in between. The CDR3 sequence: CASSEALPGVETQYF. CDR3 bases: TGTGCCAGCAGTGAAGCGCTCCCGGGGGTGGAGACCCAGTACTTC.

This clone was counted only a few times. The chain couples TRBV5-1 to TRBJ1-1; weak D call: TRBD1 (5 bases). This CDR3 is 16 amino acids long. Per the germline V gene, CDR1 is SGHRS and CDR2 is YFSETQ. Trimming shortened V by 0 bases and J by 1 base, and 13 bases separated the two germline ends. CDR3 nucleotide sequence: TGCGCCAGCAGCTTGGTGCCCGGGACTACGAACACTGAAGCTTTCTTT. Protein sequence: CASSLVPGTTNTEAFF. Drawing the rest from reference TRBV5-1 and TRBJ1-1, the complete variable domain is KAGVTQTPRYLIKTRGQQVTLSCSPISGHRSVSWYQQTPGQGLQFLFEYFSETQRNKGNFPGRFSGRQFSNSRSEMNVSTLELGDSALYLCASSLVPGTTNTEAFFGQGTRLTVV.

This clone was picked up a small number of times. This chain's CDR3 is CASRGGVTDTQYF. The CDR3 DNA sequence: TGCGCCTCCCGGGGCGGGGTGACAGATACGCAGTATTTT. V gene TRBV5-1 combines with J gene TRBJ2-3; tentatively, D is TRBD2 (6 bases). Deletions cut 10 bases from V and 3 bases from J, with 15 bases between. The CDR3 covers 13 residues. The V gene's germline CDR1 is SGHRS and CDR2 YFSETQ. Based on the CDR3 plus reference TRBV5-1 and TRBJ2-3, the full variable domain is KAGVTQTPRYLIKTRGQQVTLSCSPISGHRSVSWYQQTPGQGLQFLFEYFSETQRNKGNFPGRFSGRQFSNSRSEMNVSTLELGDSALYLCASRGGVTDTQYFGPGTRLTVL.

The chain joins TRBV5-6 to TRBJ2-1; 8 bases are shared with TRBD1. Germline loops: CDR1 SGHDT, CDR2 YYEEEE. CDR3 length: 15 residues. With 4 bases clipped from V and 8 bases from J, the junction kept 11 bases outside the gene matches. CDR3 residues: CASSHNPQGAYEQFF. The CDR3, as DNA: TGTGCCAGCAGCCACAACCCTCAGGGGGCCTATGAGCAGTTCTTC. The entire variable domain, with the rest obtained from reference TRBV5-6 and TRBJ2-1, is as follows: DAGVTQSPTHLIKTRGQQVTLRCSPKSGHDTVSWYQQALGQGPQFIFQYYEEEERQRGNFPDRFSGHQFPNYSSELNVNALLLGDSALYLCASSHNPQGAYEQFFGPGTRLTVL.

The rearrangement links TRBV27 to TRBJ2-1, with D hard to call. The germline gives CDR1 MNHEY, CDR2 SMNVEV (reference sequence). This CDR3 comprises 15 residues. Deletions cut 4 bases from V and 6 bases from J, with 16 bases between. CDR3 in DNA: TGTGCCAGCAGTTGGATAGCCCCCGGTTCCAATGAGCAGTTCTTC. This gives the protein CASSWIAPGSNEQFF.

The rearrangement uses TRBV12-5 and TRBJ2-7; possibly TRBD1 for D (6 bases). Trimming removed 7 bases at V and 0 bases at J, with 16 bases between. The CDR3 has 15 amino acids. Germline loops: CDR1 LGHNT, CDR2 FRNRAP. The CDR3 loop reads CASAQPQGLSYEQYF. The CDR3 DNA sequence: TGTGCTAGTGCCCAGCCGCAGGGGCTCTCCTACGAGCAGTACTTC.

This chain links TRBV4-1 with TRBJ1-2; D is possibly TRBD1 (6 bases). Trimming removed 6 bases at V and 7 bases at J, with 21 bases between. The CDR3 sequence is 15 residues long. Per the germline V gene, CDR1 is MGHRA and CDR2 is YSYEKL. The CDR3 nucleotides read TGCGCCAGCAGAATTCGGGCAGACCAGGGGTCTGGCTACACCTTC. Encoded protein: CASRIRADQGSGYTF.

The chain couples TRBV7-6 to TRBJ2-5; D possibly corresponds to TRBD1 (6 bases). Trimming took off 4 bases at V and 2 bases at J, with 17 bases between the two ends. Per the germline V gene, CDR1 is SGHVS and CDR2 is FNYEAQ. The CDR3 consists of 16 residues. CDR3 coding DNA: TGTGCCAGCAGCTCCGGCTGGGGGCAGGGTCAAGAGACCCAGTACTTC. It encodes CASSSGWGQGQETQYF.

In this sample, this clone turned up once. The J gene is TRBJ2-1, the V gene TRBV18; 11 bases agree with TRBD2. Germline CDR1 reads KGHSH; CDR2 reads LQKENI. CDR3 length: 16 residues. V lost 6 bases and J lost 8; bases outside the gene matches: 12. CDR3 loop: CASSPNLAGGSDEQFF. In nucleotides, the CDR3 is TGTGCCAGCTCTCCGAACCTAGCGGGAGGTAGCGATGAGCAGTTCTTC. Supplemented by reference TRBV18 and TRBJ2-1, the full variable domain reads NAGVMQNPRHLVRRRGQEARLRCSPMKGHSHVYWYRQLPEEGLKFMVYLQKENIIDESGMPKERFSAEFPKEGPSILRIQQVVRGDSAAYFCASSPNLAGGSDEQFFGPGTRLTVL.

The chain links TRBV11-1 to TRBJ2-7; TRBD2 matches 8 bases. The CDR3 is made up of 15 amino acids. The V gene end was trimmed by 4 bases and the J gene end by 5 bases; junction bases not matched to a gene: 10. CDR1 and CDR2 (germline): SGHAT, FQDESV (reference sequence). Here the CDR3 reads CASSYAGTSLHEQYF. The CDR3 DNA reads as TGTGCCAGCAGCTACGCCGGGACTAGTCTCCACGAGCAGTACTTC.

J is TRBJ1-2 and V is TRBV19; D unresolved. This CDR3 is 15 amino acids long. Trimming stripped 4 bases from V and 0 bases from J, with 12 bases between. Germline CDR1 and CDR2: LNHDA and SQIVND (reference sequence). CDR3 sequence: CASSRSRGANYGYTF. The DNA of the CDR3 is TGTGCCAGTAGTAGATCCCGGGGAGCTAACTATGGCTACACCTTC.

The chain combines TRBV6-5 with TRBJ2-7; 9 bases line up with TRBD2. The junction had 6 bases not matched to a gene; V was cut back by 0 bases and J by 6 bases. The CDR3 extends over 15 amino acids. Germline loops: CDR1 MNHEY, CDR2 SVGAGI. The CDR3 spells CASSYSSLAGSEQYF. The CDR3 nucleotides are TGTGCCAGCAGTTACTCGTCACTAGCGGGTTCCGAGCAGTACTTC.

The genes are TRBV6-8 and TRBJ2-7; 9 bases agree with TRBD1. V gave up 2 bases and J gave up 3 bases; unmatched junction bases: 8. Germline lookup yields CDR1 MNHGY and CDR2 SAAAGT. The CDR3 totals 16 residues. The DNA for the CDR3 is TGTGCCAGCAGTTACCCGAGCCGGGACAGGGTCTACGAGCAGTACTTC. Amino acid sequence: CASSYPSRDRVYEQYF.

V gene TRBV29-1 combines with J gene TRBJ2-1, with 11 positions matching TRBD2. The length of the CDR3 is 15 residues. V was clipped by 6 bases and J by 6 bases; unmatched bases: 10. Germline V gene data show CDR1 as SQVTM and CDR2 as ANQGSEA. CDR3 nucleotides: TGCAGCGTCGTCCCGCCGACTAGCGGGGCCAATGAGCAGTTCTTC. It is translated as CSVVPPTSGANEQFF.

This sequence joins TRBV7-3 and TRBJ2-3; TRBD2 is a possible D gene (7 bases). V was trimmed by 5 bases and J by 10 bases, leaving 22 bases between them. Germline lookup yields CDR1 SGHTA and CDR2 FQGTGA. The CDR3 length is 15 residues. CDR3 in amino acids: CASSQNTGGPSPQYF. CDR3 nucleotides: TGTGCCAGCAGCCAAAACACGGGGGGCCCCTCACCGCAGTATTTT.

V and J are TRBV11-2 and TRBJ2-7, with TRBD2 matching over 8 bases. CDR1 is SGHAT and CDR2 is FQNNGV in the germline V gene. The junction had 3 bases not matched to a gene; V was cut back by 3 bases and J by 2 bases. This CDR3 is 14 amino acids long. The CDR3 DNA is TGTGCCAGCAGCTTCAGCGGGGGACCCTACGAGCAGTACTTC. It encodes CASSFSGGPYEQYF.

V and J are TRBV9 and TRBJ2-1; D unclear. V shed 0 bases and J shed 2 bases, with 9 bases lying between them. The CDR3 has 15 amino acids. In germline, CDR1 is SGDLS, CDR2 YYNGEE. CDR3 coding DNA: TGTGCCAGCAGCGTAGCCCCTGGCCCCTACAATGAGCAGTTCTTC. Encoded protein: CASSVAPGPYNEQFF.

V and J are TRBV4-3 and TRBJ2-5; a weak D match, TRBD2 (5 bases). Looked up from germline, CDR1 is LGHNA and CDR2 is YSLEER. CDR3 length: 14 residues. The ends were cut back, 7 bases at V and 5 bases at J, with 17 bases in the middle. The CDR3 reads CASIEGPGQETQYF. CDR3 DNA: TGCGCCAGCATAGAGGGCCCGGGCCAGGAGACCCAGTACTTC.

V and J are TRBV2 and TRBJ2-1, with 8 bases identical to TRBD1. After removal of 3 bases from V and 7 bases from J, the junction contained 8 bases not matched to a gene. CDR3 length: 15 amino acids. CDR1 SNHLY and CDR2 FYNNEI come from the germline V gene. For the CDR3, the DNA is TGTGCCAGCAGTGATTCAGGGGGCGGTTGGAATGAGCAGTTCTTC. Translated, it gives CASSDSGGGWNEQFF.

The rearrangement links TRBV28 to TRBJ1-4; D possibly corresponds to TRBD1 (6 bases). The CDR3 totals 12 residues. V was cut by 2 bases and J by 10 bases, with 8 bases left in between. Germline V CDR1 and CDR2: MDHEN, SYDVKM. The CDR3 is CASSLGQPKLFF. The CDR3 bases are TGTGCCAGCAGTTTAGGACAGCCAAAACTGTTTTTT.

J is TRBJ2-1 and V is TRBV27, with D perhaps matching TRBD2 (7 bases). Trimming left V 6 bases short and J 12 bases short, with 18 bases between. CDR3 size: 13 residues. Germline lookup yields CDR1 MNHEY and CDR2 SMNVEV (reference sequence). Here the CDR3 DNA reads TGTGCCAGCAGCCTGGGGGAGGGGGTGCGGCAGTTCTTC. This codes for CASSLGEGVRQFF.